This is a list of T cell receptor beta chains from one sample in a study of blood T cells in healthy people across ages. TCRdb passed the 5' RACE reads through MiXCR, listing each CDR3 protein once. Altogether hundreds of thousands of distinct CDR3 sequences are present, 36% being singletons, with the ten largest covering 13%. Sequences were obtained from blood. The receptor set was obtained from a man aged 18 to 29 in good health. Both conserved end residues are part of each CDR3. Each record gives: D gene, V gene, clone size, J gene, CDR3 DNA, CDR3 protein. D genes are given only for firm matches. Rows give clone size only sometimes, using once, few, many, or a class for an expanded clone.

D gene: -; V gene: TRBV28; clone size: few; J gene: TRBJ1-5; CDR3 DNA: TGTGCCAGCAGCTCCCAGCCCCAACAGCCCCAGCATTTT; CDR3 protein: CASSSQPQQPQHF
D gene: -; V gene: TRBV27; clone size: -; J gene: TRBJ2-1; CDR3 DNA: TGCGCCAGCAGTCGTGGGCGGGACCGAGACAATGAGCAGTTCTTC; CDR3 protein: CASSRGRDRDNEQFF
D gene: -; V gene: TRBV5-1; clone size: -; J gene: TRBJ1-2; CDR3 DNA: TGCGCCAGCAGCTTGAGGGGCGCCGGGCCGGGCTACACCTTC; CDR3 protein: CASSLRGAGPGYTF
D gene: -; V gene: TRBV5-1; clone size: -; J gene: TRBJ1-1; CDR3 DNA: TGCGCCAGCAGGTCGATAAACACTGAAGCTTTCTTT; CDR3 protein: CASRSINTEAFF
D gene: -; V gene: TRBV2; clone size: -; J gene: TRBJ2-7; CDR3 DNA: TGTGCCAGCAATCCTAGGGGAGTTCCCTACGAGCAGTACTTC; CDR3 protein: CASNPRGVPYEQYF
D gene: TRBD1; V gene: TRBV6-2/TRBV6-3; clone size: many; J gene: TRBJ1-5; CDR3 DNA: TGTGCCAGCAGTTACTTACAGGGGCCCGTCCACCCCCAGCATTTT; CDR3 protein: CASSYLQGPVHPQHF
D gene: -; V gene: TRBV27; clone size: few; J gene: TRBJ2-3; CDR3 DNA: TGTGCCAGCAGTTTTGGGTACAACTCAGATACGCAGTATTTT; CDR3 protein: CASSFGYNSDTQYF
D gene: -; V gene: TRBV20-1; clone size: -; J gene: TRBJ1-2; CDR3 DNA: TGCAGTGCACCCGGGCCCGAATTCTACACCTTC; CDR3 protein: CSAPGPEFYTF
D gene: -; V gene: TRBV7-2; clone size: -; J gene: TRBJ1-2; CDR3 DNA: TGTGCCAGCAGCTTAGGAATTGGGATAGCTAACTATGGCTACACCTTC; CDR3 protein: CASSLGIGIANYGYTF
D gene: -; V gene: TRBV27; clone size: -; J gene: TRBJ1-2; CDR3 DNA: TGTGCCAGCAGCCCTTTGGGATTGTCCTATGGCTACACCTTC; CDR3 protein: CASSPLGLSYGYTF
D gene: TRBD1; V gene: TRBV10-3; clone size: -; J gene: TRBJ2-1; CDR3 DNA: TGTGCCATCAGTGAGTCCGTGACAGGGGGATCCAATGAGCAGTTCTTC; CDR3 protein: CAISESVTGGSNEQFF
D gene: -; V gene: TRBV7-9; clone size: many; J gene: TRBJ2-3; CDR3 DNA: TGTGCCAGCAGCCCAGATACGCAGTATTTT; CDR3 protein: CASSPDTQYF
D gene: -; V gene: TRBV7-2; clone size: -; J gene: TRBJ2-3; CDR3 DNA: TGTGCCAGCAGCTTAGTGGGGTCCGCAGATACGCAGTATTTT; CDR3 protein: CASSLVGSADTQYF
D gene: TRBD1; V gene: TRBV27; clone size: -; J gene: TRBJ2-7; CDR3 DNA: TGTGCCAGCAGTTTATCTTGGACAGGGACTTTTGAGCAGTACTTC; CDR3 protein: CASSLSWTGTFEQYF
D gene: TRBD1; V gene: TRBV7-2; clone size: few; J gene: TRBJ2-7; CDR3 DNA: TGTGCCAGCAGCTTAGAAACAGGGGACTCCTACGAGCAGTACTTC; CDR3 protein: CASSLETGDSYEQYF
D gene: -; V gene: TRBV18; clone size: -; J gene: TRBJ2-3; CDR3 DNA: TGTGCCAGCTCACCACCCAAAAGCGGGAGCACAGATACGCAGTATTTT; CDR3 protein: CASSPPKSGSTDTQYF
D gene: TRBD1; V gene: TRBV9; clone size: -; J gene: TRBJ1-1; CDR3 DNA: TGTGCCAGCAGCGTAGTGGAGACAGGGGGAACTGAAGCTTTCTTT; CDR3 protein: CASSVVETGGTEAFF
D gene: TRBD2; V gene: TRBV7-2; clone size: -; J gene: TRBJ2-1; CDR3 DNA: TGTGCCAGCAGCGTTCCAGCGGGGAGGGACAATGAGCAGTTCTTC; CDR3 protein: CASSVPAGRDNEQFF
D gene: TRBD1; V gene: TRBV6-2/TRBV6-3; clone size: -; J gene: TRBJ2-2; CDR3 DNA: TGTGCCAGCCGACAGGGGCAGGTCGGGGAGCTGTTTTTT; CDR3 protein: CASRQGQVGELFF
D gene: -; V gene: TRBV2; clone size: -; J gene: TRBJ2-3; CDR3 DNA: TGTGCCAGCAGGGGGCTCGAAGATACGCAGTATTTT; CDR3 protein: CASRGLEDTQYF
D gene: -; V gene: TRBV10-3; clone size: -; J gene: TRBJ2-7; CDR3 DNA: TGTGCCATCTCGGACGAGGGATGGTCCTACGAGCAGTACTTC; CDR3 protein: CAISDEGWSYEQYF
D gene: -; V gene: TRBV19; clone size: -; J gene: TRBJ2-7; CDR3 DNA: TGTGCCAGTAGTATGCCAGGGGAAACCTACGAGCAGTACTTC; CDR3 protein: CASSMPGETYEQYF
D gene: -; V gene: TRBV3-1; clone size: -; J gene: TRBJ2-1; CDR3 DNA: TGTGCCAGCAGCCAACCAGACGGGGGCTCCTACAATGAGCAGTTCTTC; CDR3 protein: CASSQPDGGSYNEQFF
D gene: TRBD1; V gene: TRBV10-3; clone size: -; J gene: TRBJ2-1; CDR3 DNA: TGTGCCATCAGTGAGTCGGGACAGTACAATGAGCAGTTCTTC; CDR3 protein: CAISESGQYNEQFF
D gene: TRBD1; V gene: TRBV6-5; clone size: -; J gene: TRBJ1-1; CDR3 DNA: TGTGCCAGCAGTTACAGTCTAGCGGGACAGGGGGCCGAGAACACTGAAGCTTTCTTT; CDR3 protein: CASSYSLAGQGAENTEAFF
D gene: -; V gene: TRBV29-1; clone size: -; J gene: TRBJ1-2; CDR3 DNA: TGCAGCGTTGATTTTCCATCAAAGGGGGGGCCGTACACCTTC; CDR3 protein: CSVDFPSKGGPYTF
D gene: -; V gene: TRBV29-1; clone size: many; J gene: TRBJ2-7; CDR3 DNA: TGCAGCGTTGAATCTGACGGCCCGAGCTCCTACGAGCAGTACTTC; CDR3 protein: CSVESDGPSSYEQYF
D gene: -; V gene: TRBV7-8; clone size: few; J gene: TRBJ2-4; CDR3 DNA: TGTGCCAGCAGCGCCGTGACAGGACTAGCCAAAAACATTCAGTACTTC; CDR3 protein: CASSAVTGLAKNIQYF